The rows below give T cell receptor beta chains drawn from one sample of a study of shared clonotypes between healthy human individuals. Method: immunoSEQ multiplex PCR; TCRdb's copy keeps in-frame clones and lacks some. The sample lists some 490,000 clones; 81% were seen once. The sample consisted of PBMCs. The source of these receptors is a woman in her thirties or forties in good health. Some clones in this sample may be carry-over from other donors' samples. CDR3s include the opening cysteine and the closing phenylalanine or tryptophan. D genes are given only for firm matches. Not all rows give a size; the values are once, few, many and, for expanded clones, a class.

len: 13
j_gene: TRBJ2-7
abundance: NA
d_gene: NA
v_gene: TRBV7-6
CDR3aa: CASSLGGTGEQYF
CDR3nt: TGTGCCAGCAGCTTAGGGGGGACCGGGGAGCAGTACTTC

len: 19
j_gene: TRBJ2-7
abundance: NA
d_gene: TRBD2
v_gene: TRBV15
CDR3aa: CATSRDRVGSGSVPYEQYF
CDR3nt: TGTGCCACCAGCAGAGATCGGGTGGGGAGCGGGAGTGTACCCTACGAGCAGTACTTC

len: 11
j_gene: TRBJ1-2
abundance: few
d_gene: NA
v_gene: TRBV30
CDR3aa: CAWSVGYGYTF
CDR3nt: TGTGCCTGGAGTGTAGGCTATGGCTACACCTTC

len: 13
j_gene: TRBJ2-2
abundance: NA
d_gene: NA
v_gene: TRBV5-5
CDR3aa: CASMTVIAGELFF
CDR3nt: TGTGCCAGCATGACAGTTATCGCCGGGGAGCTGTTTTTT

len: 15
j_gene: TRBJ2-3
abundance: NA
d_gene: TRBD1
v_gene: TRBV2
CDR3aa: CASSPDRGLSDTQYF
CDR3nt: TGTGCCAGCAGTCCCGACAGGGGGCTGTCAGATACGCAGTATTTT

len: 15
j_gene: TRBJ2-6
abundance: few
d_gene: TRBD2
v_gene: TRBV27
CDR3aa: CASSSTGGGANVLTF
CDR3nt: TGTGCCAGCTCTTCGACGGGGGGTGGGGCCAACGTCCTGACTTTC

len: 13
j_gene: TRBJ1-5
abundance: NA
d_gene: NA
v_gene: TRBV28
CDR3aa: CASSLPGHQPQHF
CDR3nt: TGTGCCAGCAGTTTACCTGGACATCAGCCCCAGCATTTT

len: 15
j_gene: TRBJ2-2
abundance: once
d_gene: TRBD1
v_gene: TRBV7-9
CDR3aa: CAIHRGQSNTGELFF
CDR3nt: TGTGCCATCCATAGGGGACAGTCGAACACCGGGGAGCTGTTTTTT

len: 16
j_gene: TRBJ2-5
abundance: NA
d_gene: TRBD2
v_gene: TRBV19
CDR3aa: CASSRTSGRFQETQYF
CDR3nt: TGTGCCAGTAGTAGGACTAGCGGGAGGTTCCAAGAGACCCAGTACTTC

len: 13
j_gene: TRBJ1-1
abundance: NA
d_gene: NA
v_gene: TRBV11-2
CDR3aa: CASRLEADTEAFF
CDR3nt: TGTGCCAGCAGGCTGGAGGCGGACACTGAAGCTTTCTTT

len: 11
j_gene: TRBJ1-4
abundance: NA
d_gene: NA
v_gene: TRBV20-1
CDR3aa: CSASSNEKLFF
CDR3nt: TGCAGTGCTAGCAGTAATGAAAAACTGTTTTTT

len: 14
j_gene: TRBJ2-2
abundance: NA
d_gene: NA
v_gene: TRBV7-9
CDR3aa: CASSFRAPAGELFF
CDR3nt: TGTGCCAGCAGCTTCAGGGCGCCGGCCGGGGAGCTGTTTTTT

len: 11
j_gene: TRBJ2-1
abundance: NA
d_gene: NA
v_gene: TRBV29-1
CDR3aa: CSGTRYNEQFF
CDR3nt: TGCAGCGGGACGCGGTACAATGAGCAGTTCTTC

len: 15
j_gene: TRBJ1-3
abundance: NA
d_gene: TRBD1
v_gene: TRBV2
CDR3aa: CASRGQFLAGNTIYF
CDR3nt: TGTGCCAGCAGGGGACAGTTCCTCGCTGGAAACACCATATATTTT

len: 15
j_gene: TRBJ1-2
abundance: NA
d_gene: TRBD1
v_gene: TRBV15
CDR3aa: CATSRDRDRGGGYTF
CDR3nt: TGTGCCACCAGCAGAGATAGGGACAGGGGTGGGGGCTACACCTTC

len: 16
j_gene: TRBJ2-7
abundance: NA
d_gene: TRBD1
v_gene: TRBV27
CDR3aa: CASSLIPGQGRSEQYF
CDR3nt: TGTGCCAGCAGTCTCATTCCGGGACAGGGGAGGTCCGAGCAGTACTTC

len: 13
j_gene: TRBJ1-5
abundance: NA
d_gene: TRBD1
v_gene: TRBV19
CDR3aa: CASSGTGIQPQHF
CDR3nt: TGTGCCAGTAGTGGGACAGGGATTCAGCCCCAGCATTTT

len: 13
j_gene: TRBJ2-1
abundance: many
d_gene: NA
v_gene: TRBV11-2
CDR3aa: CASSLSSPPLGFF
CDR3nt: TGTGCCAGCAGCTTAAGTAGCCCCCCCCTTGGGTTCTTC

len: 14
j_gene: TRBJ2-7
abundance: NA
d_gene: NA
v_gene: TRBV15
CDR3aa: CATSLLGLPYEQYF
CDR3nt: TGTGCCACCAGCCTCCTGGGCCTTCCCTACGAGCAGTACTTC

len: 15
j_gene: TRBJ2-5
abundance: many
d_gene: NA
v_gene: TRBV4-3
CDR3aa: CASSQDTGKGETQYF
CDR3nt: TGCGCCAGCAGCCAAGATACGGGGAAGGGAGAGACCCAGTACTTC

len: 14
j_gene: TRBJ1-5
abundance: NA
d_gene: NA
v_gene: TRBV7-9
CDR3aa: CASSFLGLNQPQHF
CDR3nt: TGTGCCAGCAGCTTTCTGGGGCTTAATCAGCCCCAGCATTTT

len: 15
j_gene: TRBJ2-3
abundance: NA
d_gene: TRBD2
v_gene: TRBV7-2
CDR3aa: CASSLASGRSDTQYF
CDR3nt: TGTGCCAGCAGCTTAGCTAGCGGGAGGTCAGATACGCAGTATTTT

len: 16
j_gene: TRBJ1-2
abundance: NA
d_gene: TRBD1
v_gene: TRBV5-1
CDR3aa: CASSSFPGQGHYGYTF
CDR3nt: TGCGCCAGCAGCTCATTCCCGGGACAGGGACACTATGGCTACACCTTC

len: 14
j_gene: TRBJ2-1
abundance: once
d_gene: NA
v_gene: TRBV27
CDR3aa: CASSLHAPYNEQFF
CDR3nt: TGTGCCAGCAGTTTACATGCCCCTTACAATGAGCAGTTCTTC

len: 13
j_gene: TRBJ1-1
abundance: NA
d_gene: NA
v_gene: TRBV19
CDR3aa: CASSYRGGAEAFF
CDR3nt: TGTGCCAGTAGTTATAGGGGAGGGGCTGAAGCTTTCTTT

len: 14
j_gene: TRBJ2-6
abundance: NA
d_gene: NA
v_gene: TRBV7-9
CDR3aa: CASSLGSGANVLTF
CDR3nt: TGTGCCAGCAGCTTAGGATCCGGGGCCAACGTCCTGACTTTC

len: 15
j_gene: TRBJ1-3
abundance: NA
d_gene: NA
v_gene: TRBV28
CDR3aa: CASSPTGSSGNTIYF
CDR3nt: TGTGCCAGCAGTCCCACAGGGAGCTCTGGAAACACCATATATTTT

len: 13
j_gene: TRBJ2-7
abundance: NA
d_gene: NA
v_gene: TRBV14
CDR3aa: CASSQAGSLVQYF
CDR3nt: TGTGCCAGCAGCCAAGCAGGGTCGTTGGTGCAGTACTTC

len: 16
j_gene: TRBJ2-3
abundance: NA
d_gene: TRBD2
v_gene: TRBV6-4
CDR3aa: CASSQLSGVSTDTQYF
CDR3nt: TGTGCCAGCAGTCAGCTGAGCGGGGTGAGCACAGATACGCAGTATTTT

len: 18
j_gene: TRBJ2-1
abundance: once
d_gene: TRBD1
v_gene: TRBV14
CDR3aa: CASSQSQGQGLSYNEQFF
CDR3nt: TGTGCCAGCAGCCAATCGCAGGGACAGGGGCTCTCCTACAATGAGCAGTTCTTC

len: 16
j_gene: TRBJ1-3
abundance: NA
d_gene: NA
v_gene: TRBV30
CDR3aa: CAWSHISRRSGNTIYF
CDR3nt: TGTGCCTGGAGTCATATTAGCCGCCGCTCTGGAAACACCATATATTTT

len: 17
j_gene: TRBJ2-1
abundance: NA
d_gene: NA
v_gene: TRBV7-2
CDR3aa: CASSPERGTPKDNEQFF
CDR3nt: TGTGCCAGCAGCCCGGAACGCGGGACACCTAAAGACAATGAGCAGTTCTTC

len: 15
j_gene: TRBJ1-5
abundance: NA
d_gene: NA
v_gene: TRBV30
CDR3aa: CAWSPDSFGNQPQHF
CDR3nt: TGTGCCTGGAGTCCGGACAGCTTTGGCAATCAGCCCCAGCATTTT

len: 15
j_gene: TRBJ1-1
abundance: few
d_gene: NA
v_gene: TRBV15
CDR3aa: CATSRVRGMNTEAFF
CDR3nt: TGTGCCACCAGCAGAGTGAGGGGAATGAACACTGAAGCTTTCTTT

len: 17
j_gene: TRBJ2-2
abundance: NA
d_gene: TRBD2
v_gene: TRBV7-9
CDR3aa: CASRSPGLAGATGELFF
CDR3nt: TGTGCCAGCAGATCCCCCGGACTAGCGGGAGCCACCGGGGAGCTGTTTTTT

len: 14
j_gene: TRBJ1-5
abundance: once
d_gene: NA
v_gene: TRBV30
CDR3aa: CAWSGGVRNQPQHF
CDR3nt: TGTGCCTGGAGCGGTGGGGTTCGCAATCAGCCCCAGCATTTT

len: 19
j_gene: TRBJ2-7
abundance: NA
d_gene: TRBD2
v_gene: TRBV7-9
CDR3aa: CASSLIRIGTSESSYEQYF
CDR3nt: TGTGCCAGCAGCTTAATTCGGATAGGGACTAGCGAAAGCTCCTACGAGCAGTACTTC

len: 17
j_gene: TRBJ2-1
abundance: NA
d_gene: TRBD2
v_gene: TRBV5-4
CDR3aa: CASSFWGLAKTYNEQFF
CDR3nt: TGTGCCAGCAGCTTTTGGGGACTAGCGAAGACATACAATGAGCAGTTCTTC

len: 15
j_gene: TRBJ2-2
abundance: NA
d_gene: NA
v_gene: TRBV11-2
CDR3aa: CASSLGGTNTGELFF
CDR3nt: TGTGCCAGCAGCTTGGGCGGGACGAACACCGGGGAGCTGTTTTTT

len: 15
j_gene: TRBJ2-7
abundance: NA
d_gene: NA
v_gene: TRBV6-5
CDR3aa: CASRMGDGPSYEQYF
CDR3nt: TGTGCCAGCAGGATGGGGGACGGACCCTCCTACGAGCAGTACTTC

len: 16
j_gene: TRBJ2-1
abundance: NA
d_gene: TRBD2
v_gene: TRBV11-2
CDR3aa: CASSLVSSGPYNEQFF
CDR3nt: TGTGCCAGCAGCTTAGTTTCTAGCGGGCCATACAATGAGCAGTTCTTC

len: 17
j_gene: TRBJ2-1
abundance: NA
d_gene: TRBD2
v_gene: TRBV7-2
CDR3aa: CASSLSTSGLAYNEQFF
CDR3nt: TGTGCCAGCAGCTTGTCGACTAGCGGGCTAGCCTACAATGAGCAGTTCTTC

len: 15
j_gene: TRBJ2-2
abundance: many
d_gene: NA
v_gene: TRBV18
CDR3aa: CASSPSTTATGELFF
CDR3nt: TGTGCCAGCTCACCGAGTACCACGGCCACCGGGGAGCTGTTTTTT

len: 14
j_gene: TRBJ2-7
abundance: NA
d_gene: NA
v_gene: TRBV30
CDR3aa: CAWRGGGRGYEQYF
CDR3nt: TGTGCCTGGAGAGGTGGAGGGAGAGGCTACGAGCAGTACTTC

len: 17
j_gene: TRBJ2-1
abundance: NA
d_gene: NA
v_gene: TRBV4-2
CDR3aa: CASSQDIEVAAYNEQFF
CDR3nt: TGTGCCAGCAGCCAAGATATCGAAGTAGCGGCTTACAATGAGCAGTTCTTC

len: 13
j_gene: TRBJ2-1
abundance: NA
d_gene: NA
v_gene: TRBV11-3
CDR3aa: CASSLEGYNEQFF
CDR3nt: TGTGCCAGCAGCTTAGAAGGCTACAATGAGCAGTTCTTC

len: 16
j_gene: TRBJ2-1
abundance: once
d_gene: TRBD2
v_gene: TRBV5-4
CDR3aa: CASSPTLLAGLGEQFF
CDR3nt: TGTGCCAGCAGCCCGACTCTACTAGCGGGATTGGGTGAGCAGTTCTTC

len: 16
j_gene: TRBJ2-6
abundance: NA
d_gene: NA
v_gene: TRBV5-6
CDR3aa: CASSLWASSGANVLTF
CDR3nt: TGTGCCAGCAGCTTGTGGGCCAGCTCTGGGGCCAACGTCCTGACTTTC

len: 15
j_gene: TRBJ1-5
abundance: NA
d_gene: NA
v_gene: TRBV7-8
CDR3aa: CASSLVRDKVQPQHF
CDR3nt: TGTGCCAGCAGCCTAGTTCGGGACAAAGTTCAGCCCCAGCATTTT